This TCR beta chain was recovered during a study of shared clonotypes between healthy human individuals. This CDR3 is 16 amino acids long. Germline V gene sequence: CDR1 MGHRA, CDR2 YSYEKL. V was pared by 4 bases and J by 5 bases, with 14 bases of the junction left unmatched. TCRdb's copy holds only in-frame clones and misses some; the assay was immunoSEQ multiplex PCR. The sample holds more than 900,000 clones, more than 75% seen once. V gene TRBV4-1 combines with J gene TRBJ2-7; TRBD2 matches at 7 bases. The receptor comes from a young man in good health. Some clones in this sample may be carry-over from other donors' samples. What was sequenced was memory CD4+ T cells from PBMCs. The sample's subset: CD45RA-negative fraction. CDR3 protein: CASSPRGAGNRNEQYF. The CDR3 DNA sequence: TGCGCCAGCAGCCCGCGTGGAGCGGGAAATCGCAACGAGCAGTACTTC.